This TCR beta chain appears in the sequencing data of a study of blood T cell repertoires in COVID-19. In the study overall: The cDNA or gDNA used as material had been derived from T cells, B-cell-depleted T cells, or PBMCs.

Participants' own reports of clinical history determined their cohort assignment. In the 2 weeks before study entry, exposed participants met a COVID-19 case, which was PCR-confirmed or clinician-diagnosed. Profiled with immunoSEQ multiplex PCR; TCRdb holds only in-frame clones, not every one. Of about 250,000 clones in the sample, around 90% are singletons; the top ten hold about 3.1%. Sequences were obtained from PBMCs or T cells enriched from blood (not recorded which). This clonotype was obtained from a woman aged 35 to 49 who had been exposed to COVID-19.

CDR3 amino acids: CASSLVSGRKHTGELFF. In DNA form, the CDR3 reads TGTGCCAGCAGCTTGGTAAGCGGGAGGAAGCACACCGGGGAGCTGTTTTTT. This sequence joins TRBV5-4 and TRBJ2-2; 9 bases are a match to TRBD2. The CDR3 runs 17 residues. Losses at the gene ends were 0 bases for V and 3 bases for J; bases not matched to a gene: 6. Germline values: CDR1 SGHNT, CDR2 YYREEE (reference sequence).